Listed below are T cell receptor beta chains from one sample, sequenced in a study of blood T cell repertoires in COVID-19. TCRdb's table, derived via immunoSEQ multiplex PCR, lists solely in-frame clones and lacks some. The top ten clones hold 6.5% to 8.5% of a sample with approximately 76,000 clones, roughly nine tenths of them seen once. The sequenced sample consisted of peripheral blood. These TCRs come from a man younger than 45 with acute or convalescent COVID-19. Both conserved end residues are part of each CDR3. Each record gives: D gene, V gene, J gene, clone size, CDR3 DNA, CDR3 protein. The D gene is left open where the match is weak. Clone size, where shown, is once, few, many, or a class for clones that have expanded.

d_gene: TRBD1; v_gene: TRBV7-2; j_gene: TRBJ1-5; abundance: .; CDR3nt: TGTGCCAGCAGCCCTGGGACAGGGGTAGGACAGCCCCAGCATTTT; CDR3aa: CASSPGTGVGQPQHF
d_gene: .; v_gene: TRBV4-1; j_gene: TRBJ1-6; abundance: .; CDR3nt: TGCGCCAGCAGCCTGGACAGAAGAAATTCACCCCTCCACTTT; CDR3aa: CASSLDRRNSPLHF
d_gene: TRBD2; v_gene: TRBV7-9; j_gene: TRBJ2-7; abundance: few; CDR3nt: TGTGCCAGCTTTCGGACTAGCGAGGTCGAGCAGTACTTC; CDR3aa: CASFRTSEVEQYF
d_gene: TRBD2; v_gene: TRBV7-2; j_gene: TRBJ2-7; abundance: .; CDR3nt: TGTGCCAGCAGGCGTATTAGCGGGGGAGGTTTCGCCGAGCAGTACTTC; CDR3aa: CASRRISGGGFAEQYF
d_gene: .; v_gene: TRBV28; j_gene: TRBJ2-7; abundance: .; CDR3nt: TGTGCCAGCAGTTTGAGAACCTACGAGCAGTACTTC; CDR3aa: CASSLRTYEQYF
d_gene: .; v_gene: TRBV6-1; j_gene: TRBJ1-1; abundance: .; CDR3nt: TGTGCCAGCAGTTTGGAGGGTATTGAAGCTTTCTTT; CDR3aa: CASSLEGIEAFF
d_gene: TRBD1; v_gene: TRBV27; j_gene: TRBJ1-6; abundance: .; CDR3nt: TGTGCCAGCAGTTTTGGGGGACAGGGTTCTAATTCACCCCTCCACTTT; CDR3aa: CASSFGGQGSNSPLHF
d_gene: TRBD2; v_gene: TRBV6-5; j_gene: TRBJ2-7; abundance: .; CDR3nt: TGTGCCAGCAGAAAACAGGTGGGAGGGCCCTACGAGCAGTACTTC; CDR3aa: CASRKQVGGPYEQYF
d_gene: TRBD1; v_gene: TRBV5-5; j_gene: TRBJ2-7; abundance: .; CDR3nt: TGTGCCAGCAGCATCACCCGGACAGGGGCCTACGAGCAGTACTTC; CDR3aa: CASSITRTGAYEQYF
d_gene: .; v_gene: TRBV10-1; j_gene: TRBJ2-1; abundance: .; CDR3nt: TGCGCCAGCAGCCATTCCAATGAGCAGTTCTTC; CDR3aa: CASSHSNEQFF
d_gene: TRBD1; v_gene: TRBV6-5; j_gene: TRBJ1-6; abundance: few; CDR3nt: TGTGCCAGCAGTTACCAAACAGGGGGAAATAATTCACCCCTCCACTTT; CDR3aa: CASSYQTGGNNSPLHF
d_gene: TRBD1; v_gene: TRBV5-1; j_gene: TRBJ1-1; abundance: .; CDR3nt: TGCGCCAGCAGAAATACAGGGGTGGCCCACTTGGGCACTGAAGCTTTCTTT; CDR3aa: CASRNTGVAHLGTEAFF
d_gene: TRBD1; v_gene: TRBV5-1; j_gene: TRBJ2-2; abundance: .; CDR3nt: TGCGCCAGCACGAACAGGGGGTCGAACACCGGGGAGCTGTTTTTT; CDR3aa: CASTNRGSNTGELFF
d_gene: TRBD1; v_gene: TRBV19; j_gene: TRBJ2-7; abundance: .; CDR3nt: TGTGCCAGTAGTGCATTACCGGGACAGGGCCCCTACGAGCAGTACTTC; CDR3aa: CASSALPGQGPYEQYF
d_gene: TRBD1; v_gene: TRBV28; j_gene: TRBJ1-4; abundance: .; CDR3nt: TGTGCCAGCAGTCCGTGGACAGGCACCTATGAAAAACTGTTTTTT; CDR3aa: CASSPWTGTYEKLFF
d_gene: .; v_gene: TRBV28; j_gene: TRBJ2-5; abundance: .; CDR3nt: TGTGCCAGCAGGGACAGCCTACAAGAGACCCAGTACTTC; CDR3aa: CASRDSLQETQYF
d_gene: TRBD1; v_gene: TRBV7-2; j_gene: TRBJ2-2; abundance: .; CDR3nt: TGTGCCAGCAGCCTCCTTTTAGGGACAGGGGGCAACACCGGGGAGCTGTTTTTT; CDR3aa: CASSLLLGTGGNTGELFF
d_gene: TRBD2; v_gene: TRBV7-9; j_gene: TRBJ2-7; abundance: .; CDR3nt: TGTGCCAGCAGCTTAGTTTTGATTGGTAGCGGGAACGAGCAGTACTTC; CDR3aa: CASSLVLIGSGNEQYF
d_gene: .; v_gene: TRBV18; j_gene: TRBJ1-4; abundance: .; CDR3nt: TGTGCCAGCTCACCGATAACAGGGCAAACTGAAAAACTGTTTTTT; CDR3aa: CASSPITGQTEKLFF
d_gene: .; v_gene: TRBV6-1; j_gene: TRBJ1-4; abundance: .; CDR3nt: TGTGCCAGCAGTGAAGCGGCTGAAAAACTGTTTTTT; CDR3aa: CASSEAAEKLFF
d_gene: TRBD2; v_gene: TRBV7-2; j_gene: TRBJ2-1; abundance: .; CDR3nt: TGTGCCAGCAGCTTAAACCCAGGACTAGCGGGAGGGTATGAGCAGTTCTTC; CDR3aa: CASSLNPGLAGGYEQFF
d_gene: TRBD1; v_gene: TRBV19; j_gene: TRBJ1-4; abundance: few; CDR3nt: TGTGCCAGTAGTTCCCGGGACAGGGAGGGAGGTGAAAAACTGTTTTTT; CDR3aa: CASSSRDREGGEKLFF
d_gene: .; v_gene: TRBV23-1; j_gene: TRBJ1-2; abundance: .; CDR3nt: TGCGCCAGCAGTCAATCGGGCAGTAACTATGGCTACACCTTC; CDR3aa: CASSQSGSNYGYTF
d_gene: .; v_gene: TRBV18; j_gene: TRBJ2-7; abundance: .; CDR3nt: TGTGCCAGCTCCGGCTACGAGCAGTACTTC; CDR3aa: CASSGYEQYF
d_gene: .; v_gene: TRBV3-1/TRBV3-2; j_gene: TRBJ1-2; abundance: few; CDR3nt: TGTGCCAGCAGGTCACCGGGTCGCAACTATGGCTACACCTTC; CDR3aa: CASRSPGRNYGYTF
d_gene: .; v_gene: TRBV11-2; j_gene: TRBJ1-1; abundance: .; CDR3nt: TGTGCCAGCAGCCCACCACAATCTGGAGCTTTCTTT; CDR3aa: CASSPPQSGAFF
d_gene: TRBD1; v_gene: TRBV5-6; j_gene: TRBJ2-7; abundance: .; CDR3nt: TGTGCCAGCACCGGGACAGGGACATTCTCCTACGAGCAGTACTTC; CDR3aa: CASTGTGTFSYEQYF
d_gene: .; v_gene: TRBV30; j_gene: TRBJ2-5; abundance: .; CDR3nt: TGTGCCTGGAAGAGGTGGGGGAGGGAGACCCAGTACTTC; CDR3aa: CAWKRWGRETQYF
d_gene: TRBD1; v_gene: TRBV6-5; j_gene: TRBJ2-5; abundance: .; CDR3nt: TGTGCCAGCAGACAGGGGATACGGGAGACCCAGTACTTC; CDR3aa: CASRQGIRETQYF
d_gene: TRBD1; v_gene: TRBV28; j_gene: TRBJ1-2; abundance: few; CDR3nt: TGTGCCAGCAGCACCCATCCGACAGGGGTTTATGGCTACACCTTC; CDR3aa: CASSTHPTGVYGYTF
d_gene: .; v_gene: TRBV7-3; j_gene: TRBJ1-3; abundance: .; CDR3nt: TGTGCCAGCAGCCCCGGGGGACCTGGAAACACCATATATTTT; CDR3aa: CASSPGGPGNTIYF
d_gene: TRBD1; v_gene: TRBV15; j_gene: TRBJ2-6; abundance: .; CDR3nt: TGTGCCACCAGCCCCACGGGGACAGGGTTCGGGGCCAACGTCCTGACTTTC; CDR3aa: CATSPTGTGFGANVLTF
d_gene: TRBD1; v_gene: TRBV9; j_gene: TRBJ1-4; abundance: .; CDR3nt: TGTGCCAGCAGCGTAGAGGGACAGGGTTATAATGAAAAACTGTTTTTT; CDR3aa: CASSVEGQGYNEKLFF
d_gene: TRBD1; v_gene: TRBV7-9; j_gene: TRBJ1-2; abundance: .; CDR3nt: TGTGCCAGCAGCGGACAGGGATATGGCTACACCTTC; CDR3aa: CASSGQGYGYTF
d_gene: .; v_gene: TRBV30; j_gene: TRBJ1-2; abundance: .; CDR3nt: TGTGCCTGGAGCCGAGGCAGAATATATGGCTACACCTTC; CDR3aa: CAWSRGRIYGYTF
d_gene: .; v_gene: TRBV20-1; j_gene: TRBJ1-1; abundance: .; CDR3nt: TGCAGTGCCAGGACAGCCTCTGAAGCTTTCTTT; CDR3aa: CSARTASEAFF
d_gene: .; v_gene: TRBV5-6; j_gene: TRBJ2-7; abundance: .; CDR3nt: TGTGCCAGCAGCCCGGGCGGAGCGGGCGAGCAGTACTTC; CDR3aa: CASSPGGAGEQYF
d_gene: .; v_gene: TRBV28; j_gene: TRBJ2-7; abundance: .; CDR3nt: TGTGCCAGCAAGGCGGGCCGGTACGAGCAGTACTTC; CDR3aa: CASKAGRYEQYF
d_gene: .; v_gene: TRBV30; j_gene: TRBJ2-5; abundance: .; CDR3nt: TGTGCCTGGAGTGTACAGAGCAAAGAGACCCAGTACTTC; CDR3aa: CAWSVQSKETQYF
d_gene: .; v_gene: TRBV7-6; j_gene: TRBJ2-3; abundance: .; CDR3nt: TGTGCCAGCAGCTTAGAGGTCGGGAGTTCAGATACGCAGTATTTT; CDR3aa: CASSLEVGSSDTQYF
d_gene: .; v_gene: TRBV6-5; j_gene: TRBJ1-6; abundance: .; CDR3nt: TGTGCCAGCAGTTGGAGGGACGCCCGTCAGGCCCTCCACTTT; CDR3aa: CASSWRDARQALHF
d_gene: TRBD1; v_gene: TRBV30; j_gene: TRBJ1-2; abundance: .; CDR3nt: TGTGCCTGGAAGGGACAGGGACGATATGGCTACACCTTC; CDR3aa: CAWKGQGRYGYTF
d_gene: TRBD1; v_gene: TRBV27; j_gene: TRBJ2-4; abundance: .; CDR3nt: TGTGCCAGCAGCACGGGACAGGGAAGTATTCAGTACTTC; CDR3aa: CASSTGQGSIQYF
d_gene: TRBD2; v_gene: TRBV24-1; j_gene: TRBJ2-1; abundance: .; CDR3nt: TGTGCCACCAGTGACCTCGGGACTAGCGGGATGGAGCAGTTCTTC; CDR3aa: CATSDLGTSGMEQFF
d_gene: TRBD1; v_gene: TRBV29-1; j_gene: TRBJ2-1; abundance: .; CDR3nt: TGCAGCGTTGAGAGACAGGGGGCAGATAATGAGCAGTTCTTC; CDR3aa: CSVERQGADNEQFF
d_gene: TRBD1; v_gene: TRBV3-1/TRBV3-2; j_gene: TRBJ2-7; abundance: .; CDR3nt: TGTGCCAGCAGTAAGAACAGGGGGCTCGAGCAGTACTTC; CDR3aa: CASSKNRGLEQYF
d_gene: TRBD1; v_gene: TRBV7-6; j_gene: TRBJ1-3; abundance: .; CDR3nt: TGTGCCAGCAGCTCGGGACAGGGTCTCGGAAACACCATATATTTT; CDR3aa: CASSSGQGLGNTIYF
d_gene: .; v_gene: TRBV11-2; j_gene: TRBJ2-7; abundance: once; CDR3nt: TGTGCCAGCAGCCCTTTATGGCGGGATAGTAACGAGCAGTACTTC; CDR3aa: CASSPLWRDSNEQYF
d_gene: .; v_gene: TRBV5-1; j_gene: TRBJ2-5; abundance: .; CDR3nt: TGCGCCAGCAGCTTGGATCTTTCAGAGACCCAGTACTTC; CDR3aa: CASSLDLSETQYF
d_gene: .; v_gene: TRBV18; j_gene: TRBJ2-5; abundance: once; CDR3nt: TGTGCCAGCTCCCAGGGGAAAGAGACCCAGTACTTC; CDR3aa: CASSQGKETQYF
d_gene: .; v_gene: TRBV18; j_gene: TRBJ2-2; abundance: .; CDR3nt: TGTGCCAGCTCACCACCCAGGTCCACCGGGGAGCTGTTTTTT; CDR3aa: CASSPPRSTGELFF
d_gene: .; v_gene: TRBV7-9; j_gene: TRBJ1-6; abundance: few; CDR3nt: TGTGCCAGCAGCTTAGACAGTAATTCACCCCTCCACTTT; CDR3aa: CASSLDSNSPLHF